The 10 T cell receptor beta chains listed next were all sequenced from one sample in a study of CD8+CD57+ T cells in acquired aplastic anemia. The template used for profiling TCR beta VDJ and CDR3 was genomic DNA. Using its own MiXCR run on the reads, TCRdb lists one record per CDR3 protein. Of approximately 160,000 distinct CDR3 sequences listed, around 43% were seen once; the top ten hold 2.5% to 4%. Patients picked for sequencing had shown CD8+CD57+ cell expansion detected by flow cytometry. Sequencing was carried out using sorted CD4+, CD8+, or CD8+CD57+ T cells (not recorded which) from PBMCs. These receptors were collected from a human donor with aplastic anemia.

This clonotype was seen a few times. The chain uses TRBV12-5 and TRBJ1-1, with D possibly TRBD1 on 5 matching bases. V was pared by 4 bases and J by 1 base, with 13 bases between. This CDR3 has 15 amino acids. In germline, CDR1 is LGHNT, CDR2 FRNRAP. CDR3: CASGSRTRRNTEAFF. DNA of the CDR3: TGTGCTAGTGGTTCCCGGACAAGGCGGAACACTGAAGCTTTCTTT.

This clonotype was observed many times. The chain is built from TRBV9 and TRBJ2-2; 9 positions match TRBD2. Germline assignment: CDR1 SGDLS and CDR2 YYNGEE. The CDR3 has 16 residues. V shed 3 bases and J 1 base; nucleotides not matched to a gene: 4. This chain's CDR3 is CASSAGLAMNTGELFF. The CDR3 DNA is TGTGCCAGCAGCGCCGGACTAGCGATGAACACCGGGGAGCTGTTTTTT. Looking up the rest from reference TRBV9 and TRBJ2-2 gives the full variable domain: DSGVTQTPKHLITATGQRVTLRCSPRSGDLSVYWYQQSLDQGLQFLIQYYNGEERAKGNILERFSAQQFPDLHSELNLSSLELGDSALYFCASSAGLAMNTGELFFGEGSRLTVL.

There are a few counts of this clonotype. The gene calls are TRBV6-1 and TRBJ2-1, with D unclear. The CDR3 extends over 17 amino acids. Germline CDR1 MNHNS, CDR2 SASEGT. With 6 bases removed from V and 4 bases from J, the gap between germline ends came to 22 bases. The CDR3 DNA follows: TGTGCCAGCAGCGGACCTCGGGCAGTAGCAATTTACAATGAGCAGTTCTTC. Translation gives CASSGPRAVAIYNEQFF.

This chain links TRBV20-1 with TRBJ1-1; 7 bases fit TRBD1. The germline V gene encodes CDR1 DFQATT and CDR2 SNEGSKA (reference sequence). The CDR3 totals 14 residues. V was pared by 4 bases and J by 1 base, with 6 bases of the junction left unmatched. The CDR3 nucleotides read TGCAGTGCTATCCGACAGGGAGGGAACACTGAAGCTTTCTTT. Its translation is CSAIRQGGNTEAFF.

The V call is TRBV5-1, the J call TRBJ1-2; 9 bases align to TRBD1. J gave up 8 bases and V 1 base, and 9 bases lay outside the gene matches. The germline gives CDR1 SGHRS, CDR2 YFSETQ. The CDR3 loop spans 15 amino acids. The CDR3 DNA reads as TGCGCCAGCAGCTTGAAGGGACAGGGCTTTCTAGGCTACACCTTC. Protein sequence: CASSLKGQGFLGYTF.

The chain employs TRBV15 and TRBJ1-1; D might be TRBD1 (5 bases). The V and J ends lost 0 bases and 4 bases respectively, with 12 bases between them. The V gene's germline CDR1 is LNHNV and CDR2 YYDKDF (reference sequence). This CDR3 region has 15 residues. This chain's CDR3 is CATSRDQGVGTEAFF. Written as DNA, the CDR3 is TGTGCCACCAGCAGAGATCAAGGGGTCGGCACTGAAGCTTTCTTT.

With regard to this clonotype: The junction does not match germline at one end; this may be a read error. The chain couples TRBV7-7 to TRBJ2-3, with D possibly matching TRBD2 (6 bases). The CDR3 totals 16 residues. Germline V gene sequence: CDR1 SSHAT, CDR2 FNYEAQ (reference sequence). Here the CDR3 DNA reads TGTGCTAGCAGCGCGGGGACGTCAACTAGCACAGATACGCAGTATTTT. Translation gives CASSAGTSTSTDTQYF.

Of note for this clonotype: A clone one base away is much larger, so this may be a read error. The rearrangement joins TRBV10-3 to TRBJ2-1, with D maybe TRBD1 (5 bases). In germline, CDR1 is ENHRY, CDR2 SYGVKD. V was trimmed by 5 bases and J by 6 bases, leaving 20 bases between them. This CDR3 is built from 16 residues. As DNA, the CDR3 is TGTGCCATCAGTCCCCCTCGTCACAGGCCCTCCAATGAGCAGTTCTTC. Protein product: CAISPPRHRPSNEQFF.

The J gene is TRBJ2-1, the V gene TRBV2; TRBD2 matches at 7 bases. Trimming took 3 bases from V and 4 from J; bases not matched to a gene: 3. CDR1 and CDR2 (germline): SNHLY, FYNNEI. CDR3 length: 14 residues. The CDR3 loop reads CASSETGGYNEQFF. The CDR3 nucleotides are TGTGCCAGCAGTGAGACGGGGGGATACAATGAGCAGTTCTTC. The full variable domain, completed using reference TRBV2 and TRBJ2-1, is EPEVTQTPSHQVTQMGQEVILRCVPISNHLYFYWYRQILGQKVEFLVSFYNNEISEKSEIFDDQFSVERPDGSNFTLKIRSTKLEDSAMYFCASSETGGYNEQFFGPGTRLTVL.

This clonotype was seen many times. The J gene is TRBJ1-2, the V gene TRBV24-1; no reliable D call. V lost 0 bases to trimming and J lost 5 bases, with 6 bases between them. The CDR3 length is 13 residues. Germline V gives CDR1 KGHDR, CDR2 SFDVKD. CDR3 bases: TGTGCCACCAGTGATTTGAACTCTTATGGCTACACCTTC. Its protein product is CATSDLNSYGYTF.